Sequencing of this T cell receptor (beta chain) was carried out in a study of T cell repertoires in cytomegalovirus infection. Study as a whole: Matching HLA type, along with CMV infection, was indicated by public TCR beta signatures.

Study-wide results and caveats: Cumulated frequencies of public TCR beta families served to identify carriers of CMV plus the relevant HLA. HLA-C-restricted, CMV-specific TCR beta clonotypes were dominant ex vivo.

At least ten counts were recorded for this clonotype. What it recognizes is unknown. The CDR3 is 15 residues long. Between the trimmed V and J ends, which lost 6 bases and 0 bases, there was a span of 12 bases. MiXCR was run by TCRdb on the reads, yielding one entry per CDR3 protein. The table records about 240,000 distinct CDR3 sequences, about 5.9% of them present only once. The clonotype was recovered from a human donor in good health (CMV status not recorded). Some clones in this sample may be carry-over from other donors' samples. The chain links TRBV12-3 or TRBV12-4 to TRBJ1-3; D is undetermined. The specimen was PBMCs. The DNA for the CDR3 is TGTGCCAGCAGGGACGTCGGTGACTCTGGAAACACCATATATTTT. Translating gives CASRDVGDSGNTIYF.